This TCR beta chain derives from a study of HIV-infected patients and healthy controls. Trimming took 0 bases from V and 4 from J, leaving 14 bases between them. This CDR3 has 16 amino acids. Germline CDR1 is LGHNA and CDR2 is YNFKEQ. Reverse transcription used about 500 ng RNA and constant-region primers for alpha and beta. Alpha and beta chain libraries were made separately by chain-specific third strand synthesis with multiplexing indices. One entry per CDR3 protein, called by TCRdb with MiXCR from the 5' RACE reads. The sample records fewer than 8,000 distinct CDR3 sequences, 7.5% to 10% being singletons. Roughly three months, about 14 weeks, into antiretroviral therapy, follow-up blood was collected. All unsorted peripheral T cells were captured because whole blood was used without fractionation.

The chain joins TRBV4-2 to TRBJ2-3; D possibly corresponds to TRBD2 (5 bases). The sequencing used blood, collected during antiretroviral therapy. The TCR comes from an adult with HIV infection. CDR3 protein: CASSQDYAGGSDTQYF. DNA of the CDR3: TGTGCCAGCAGCCAAGATTACGCAGGCGGGTCAGATACGCAGTATTTT.